Below, 6 T cell receptor beta chains from the same sample are listed, as sequenced in a study of T cell responses to AZD1222 COVID-19 vaccine. The assay was immunoSEQ multiplex PCR, and TCRdb's table has in-frame clones only and misses some. The data contain 96,000 or so clones, about 89% of them singletons. The material was peripheral blood, obtained on day 0 of AZD1222 vaccination. Receptors were obtained from an adult in good health.

The V call is TRBV5-1, the J call TRBJ2-5; a possible D gene is TRBD2 (7 bases). CDR3 size: 14 residues. The V gene lost 6 bases and the J gene lost 5 bases, with 17 bases spanning the gap. Germline CDR1 and CDR2: SGHRS and YFSETQ. This chain's CDR3 is CASTVSGGVETQYF. As DNA, the CDR3 is TGCGCCAGCACCGTGTCGGGGGGCGTGGAGACCCAGTACTTC.

The chain employs TRBV19 and TRBJ1-5; D not certain. CDR3 size: 13 residues. Trimming removed 10 bases at V and 1 base at J, with 11 bases between. The germline V gene encodes CDR1 LNHDA and CDR2 SQIVND (reference sequence). CDR3 sequence: CATRPRSNQPQHF. DNA for the CDR3: TGTGCCACCCGACCCAGGAGCAATCAGCCCCAGCATTTT.

This sequence joins TRBV30 and TRBJ1-1; D is ambiguous. This CDR3 has 13 amino acids. The V and J ends lost 2 bases and 3 bases respectively, with 10 bases between them. Germline V gene sequence: CDR1 GTSNPN, CDR2 SVGIG (reference sequence). The CDR3 DNA reads as TGTGCCTGGAGTTCGTTCGGGGACACTGAAGCTTTCTTT. It encodes CAWSSFGDTEAFF.

This clone was observed a few times. This chain links TRBV7-2 with TRBJ2-3, with a weak D call TRBD2 (5 bases). V lost 1 base to trimming and J lost 6 bases, with 17 bases between them. Germline values: CDR1 SGHTA, CDR2 FQGNSA. The CDR3 is 16 residues long. Here the CDR3 DNA reads TGTGCCAGCAGCTTAGGAATAGCGCGTCGGTCGGATACGCAGTATTTT. Translation gives CASSLGIARRSDTQYF.

This sequence joins TRBV11-3 and TRBJ2-2; 10 positions agree with TRBD2. The V and J ends lost 0 bases and 6 bases, in that order; junction bases with no gene match: 7. CDR3 length equals 17 residues. Germline CDR1 is SGHNT and CDR2 is YENEEA. CDR3 protein: CASSLEASGGNAGELFF. CDR3 nucleotide sequence: TGTGCCAGCAGCTTAGAGGCTAGCGGGGGTAACGCCGGGGAGCTGTTTTTT.

This chain uses TRBV19 with TRBJ1-5; D might be TRBD1 (5 bases). This CDR3 has 17 residues. V was clipped by 2 bases and J by 3 bases, with 17 bases between them. The germline CDR1 and CDR2 sequences are LNHDA and SQIVND (reference sequence). DNA for the CDR3: TGTGCCAGTAGTATATTCAGGGTTTATATCCTCAATCAGCCCCAGCATTTT. Its translation: CASSIFRVYILNQPQHF.